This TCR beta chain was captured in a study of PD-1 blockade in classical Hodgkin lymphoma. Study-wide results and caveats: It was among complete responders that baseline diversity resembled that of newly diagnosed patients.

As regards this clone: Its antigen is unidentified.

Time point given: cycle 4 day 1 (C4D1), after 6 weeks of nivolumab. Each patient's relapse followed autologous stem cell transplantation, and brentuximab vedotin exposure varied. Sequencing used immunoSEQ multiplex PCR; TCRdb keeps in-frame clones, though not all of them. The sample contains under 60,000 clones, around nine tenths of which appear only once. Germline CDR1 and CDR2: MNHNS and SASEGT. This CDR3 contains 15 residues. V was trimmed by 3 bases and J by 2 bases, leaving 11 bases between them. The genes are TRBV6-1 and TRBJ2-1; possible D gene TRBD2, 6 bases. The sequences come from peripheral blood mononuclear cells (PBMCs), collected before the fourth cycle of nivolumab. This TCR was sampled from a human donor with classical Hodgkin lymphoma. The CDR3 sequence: CASSEDGSTYNEQFF. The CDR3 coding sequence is TGTGCCAGCAGTGAGGACGGGAGCACCTACAATGAGCAGTTCTTC.